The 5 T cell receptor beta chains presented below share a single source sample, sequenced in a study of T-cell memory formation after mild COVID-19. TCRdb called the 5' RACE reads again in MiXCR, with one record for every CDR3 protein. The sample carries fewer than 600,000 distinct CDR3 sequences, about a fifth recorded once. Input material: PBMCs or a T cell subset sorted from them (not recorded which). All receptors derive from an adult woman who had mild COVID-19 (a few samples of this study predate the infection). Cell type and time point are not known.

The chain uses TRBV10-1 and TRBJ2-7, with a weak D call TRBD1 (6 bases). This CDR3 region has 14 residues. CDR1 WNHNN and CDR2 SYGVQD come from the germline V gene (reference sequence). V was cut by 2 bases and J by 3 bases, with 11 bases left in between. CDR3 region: CASSEGQPNYEQYF. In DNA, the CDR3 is TGCGCCAGCAGTGAGGGACAGCCTAACTACGAGCAGTACTTC.

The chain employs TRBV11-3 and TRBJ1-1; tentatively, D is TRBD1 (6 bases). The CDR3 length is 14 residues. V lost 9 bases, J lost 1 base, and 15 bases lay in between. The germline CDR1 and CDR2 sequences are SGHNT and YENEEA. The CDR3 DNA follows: TGTGCCAGTAAGGGGGTGGGGGAGAACACTGAAGCTTTCTTT. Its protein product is CASKGVGENTEAFF.

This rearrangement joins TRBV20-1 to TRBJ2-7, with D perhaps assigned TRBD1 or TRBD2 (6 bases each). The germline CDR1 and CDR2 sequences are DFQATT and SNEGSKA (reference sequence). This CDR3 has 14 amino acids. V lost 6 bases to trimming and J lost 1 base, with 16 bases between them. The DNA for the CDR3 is TGCAGTGCCAGCTGGGGGGCCGGATCCTACGAGCAGTACTTC. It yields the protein CSASWGAGSYEQYF.

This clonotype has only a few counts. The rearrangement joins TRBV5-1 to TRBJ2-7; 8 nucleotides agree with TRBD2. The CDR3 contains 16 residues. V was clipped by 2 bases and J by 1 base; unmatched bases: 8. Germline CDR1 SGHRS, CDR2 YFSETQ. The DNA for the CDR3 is TGCGCCAGCAGCTTCCTCCCCCGGGGGGGATCCTACGAGCAGTACTTC. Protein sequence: CASSFLPRGGSYEQYF.

CDR3: CASSPANSDSGANVLTF. Written as DNA, the CDR3 is TGTGCCAGCAGCCCCGCAAACAGTGATTCTGGGGCCAACGTCCTGACTTTC. The rearrangement links TRBV7-9 to TRBJ2-6; no clear D. V was shortened by 5 bases and J by 1 base, with 15 bases between the two germline ends. Germline assignment: CDR1 SEHNR and CDR2 FQNEAQ (reference sequence). There are 17 residues in the CDR3.